This T cell receptor beta chain was captured by sequencing in a study of T cell responses to AZD1222 COVID-19 vaccine. Using immunoSEQ multiplex PCR, the repertoire was profiled, and TCRdb retains in-frame clones only, with some absent. The profile shows some 70,000 clones, about four fifths of them singletons. V lost 7 bases, J lost 0 bases, and 8 bases stayed unmatched. This CDR3 has 15 residues. Germline V gene sequence: CDR1 SQVTM, CDR2 ANQGSEA. Material: peripheral blood, obtained 28 days after the second AZD1222 dose. This clonotype originated in an adult who received the AZD1222 COVID-19 vaccine. The rearrangement uses TRBV29-1 and TRBJ1-5; 8 nucleotides line up with TRBD1. In nucleotides, the CDR3 is TGCAGCGCTAGACAGGGGACCAATAGCAATCAGCCCCAGCATTTT. Its translation is CSARQGTNSNQPQHF.